The rows below give T cell receptor beta chains drawn from one sample of a study of CD8 T cells in ankylosing spondylitis. TCRdb re-called the 5' RACE reads with MiXCR, one entry per CDR3 protein. This sample has approximately 540,000 distinct CDR3 sequences, with about an eighth found just once. The material sequenced was blood, either unsorted or a sorted T cell fraction (not recorded which). The receptors derive from a male donor with ankylosing spondylitis. Each CDR3 is given with its conserved first and last residue. A D gene is named only where the DNA matches it firmly. A clone size is listed for some rows: how often the clone was seen (once, few, many), or a class if it is expanded.

size | D | J | V | CDR3 | DNA
few | NA | TRBJ1-5 | TRBV21-1 | CASSKDGLRGARGNQPQHF | TGTGCCAGCAGCAAAGACGGATTGAGGGGGGCACGAGGCAATCAGCCCCAGCATTTT
many | TRBD1 | TRBJ2-1 | TRBV5-1 | CASSSGQGINNEQFF | TGCGCCAGCAGTTCGGGACAGGGGATAAACAATGAGCAGTTCTTC
few | NA | TRBJ2-7 | TRBV29-1 | CSVEAPARDEQYF | TGCAGCGTTGAAGCCCCAGCTAGGGACGAGCAGTACTTC
NA | TRBD2 | TRBJ2-5 | TRBV5-1 | CASSAGTSGKETQYF | TGCGCCAGCAGCGCCGGGACTAGCGGTAAAGAGACCCAGTACTTC
NA | NA | TRBJ2-5 | TRBV4-1 | CASSQVDLSRETQYF | TGCGCCAGCAGCCAGGTAGACTTATCACGGGAGACCCAGTACTTC
NA | NA | TRBJ2-3 | TRBV6-5 | CASSYSGGDADTQYF | TGTGCCAGCAGTTACTCAGGGGGTGACGCAGATACGCAGTATTTT
few | TRBD1 | TRBJ1-1 | TRBV5-1 | CASSLEGQGVNTEAFF | TGCGCCAGCAGCTTGGAAGGGCAGGGGGTGAACACTGAAGCTTTCTTT
many | TRBD2 | TRBJ2-1 | TRBV20-1 | CSAGVGLVRDNEQFF | TGCAGTGCTGGGGTTGGACTAGTAAGGGACAATGAGCAGTTCTTC
NA | TRBD2 | TRBJ2-5 | TRBV11-1 | CASSPRTSGRAYQETQYF | TGTGCCAGCAGCCCGCGGACTAGCGGGAGAGCTTACCAAGAGACCCAGTACTTC
few | TRBD1 | TRBJ2-5 | TRBV24-1 | CATSDLSPGQGLETQYF | TGTGCCACCAGTGACTTATCGCCGGGACAGGGTCTGGAGACCCAGTACTTC
few | NA | TRBJ2-2 | TRBV24-1 | CATKGTTNTGELFF | TGTGCCACCAAGGGGACAACGAACACCGGGGAGCTGTTTTTT
NA | TRBD1 | TRBJ2-3 | TRBV24-1 | CATTTGGTDTQYF | TGTGCCACCACTACAGGGGGCACAGATACGCAGTATTTT
NA | TRBD2 | TRBJ2-5 | TRBV11-2 | CASSLEALLAGVYETQYF | TGTGCCAGCAGCCTAGAGGCGTTACTAGCGGGGGTCTATGAGACCCAGTACTTC
NA | TRBD1 | TRBJ2-2 | TRBV11-3 | CASSAQTGANTGELFF | TGTGCCAGCAGCGCCCAGACAGGGGCGAACACCGGGGAGCTGTTTTTT
NA | TRBD1 | TRBJ1-5 | TRBV20-1 | CSAGGQVNQPQHF | TGCAGTGCTGGAGGACAGGTGAATCAGCCCCAGCATTTT
few | NA | TRBJ2-7 | TRBV20-1 | CSARGITWYEQYF | TGCAGTGCTAGAGGCATAACCTGGTACGAGCAGTACTTC
NA | NA | TRBJ1-1 | TRBV7-9 | CASSLTAGEKTDTEAFF | TGTGCCAGCAGCTTAACGGCAGGGGAAAAGACGGACACTGAAGCTTTCTTT